Here is one T cell receptor (beta chain) with its context. What it recognizes is unknown. The CDR3 goes on 3 residues after the read ends, and that part is filled in from the germline J gene. The V gene's germline CDR1 is GTSNPN and CDR2 SVGIG (reference sequence). Trimming took 1 base from V and 4 from J, leaving 5 bases between them. The CDR3 is 11 amino acids. The record originates from a study of T cells in women clearing cervical HPV infection. The study, taken as a whole, reports: Richness plus V gene abundances separated cases from controls with AUC roughly 0.85. T-cell numbers per sample were unknown and may explain richness differences.

Method: immunoSEQ multiplex PCR; TCRdb's copy keeps in-frame clones and lacks some. Its table lists under 25,000 clones. The genes are TRBV30 and TRBJ2-7; D uncertain. The clonotype comes from a woman aged 18-70 years with a cervical HPV16 infection that either progressed to CIN3+ or cleared (not recorded which). Sequencing input: blood buffy coat. CDR3 bases read: TGTGCCTGGAGTGCCCAGTACGAG. This translates into CAWSAQYE. The full CDR3 protein is CAWSAQYEQYF.